This T cell receptor (beta chain) was profiled in a study of cytomegalovirus exposure and HLA in healthy donors. The donors belonged to the roughly 110-subject validation cohort, separate from the roughly 710-subject first cohort. A remark on this clone: Its antigen is undetermined.

Study conclusions and caveats: Cytomegalovirus association was assigned to under 200 TCR beta chains.

Using immunoSEQ multiplex PCR, the repertoire was profiled, and TCRdb retains in-frame clones only, with some absent. The sample carries 65,000 or so clones, over 85% recorded once. This CDR3 has 16 amino acids. Trimming took 5 bases from V and 10 from J, leaving 21 bases between them. The germline gives CDR1 LNHDA, CDR2 SQIVND (reference sequence). The receptor was isolated from a man between 18 and 35 years old in good health and CMV-seropositive. Sequenced material: PBMCs. The rearrangement uses TRBV19 and TRBJ1-6; tentatively, D is TRBD1 (5 bases). The CDR3 DNA sequence: TGTGCCAGTAGTTTGGGGGACTTCTTTGGTGGGTCACCCCTCCACTTT. Translated: CASSLGDFFGGSPLHF.